This T cell receptor (beta chain) was captured by sequencing in a study of cytomegalovirus exposure and HLA in healthy donors. In the study overall: Falling in the Caucasian-associated ancestry cluster were 80% to 90% of under 500 genotyped donors. Study-level findings and limits: Diagnosis of cytomegalovirus status made by the classifier reportedly showed high specificity and sensitivity.

Details on this clone: Antigen: not known.

Germline V gives CDR1 MNHNY, CDR2 SVGAGI (reference sequence). The CDR3 is made up of 12 amino acids. The V end was cut by 8 bases, the J end by 4 bases, with 11 bases between. A multiplex PCR was run with 60 Vbeta primers and 13 Jbeta primers. Here immunoSEQ multiplex PCR was the method, and the copy in TCRdb shows in-frame clones only, minus some. This repertoire includes around 70,000 clones. The clonotype originates from a female donor in good health and CMV-seropositive. The sample taken for sequencing was PBMCs. The chain combines TRBV6-6 with TRBJ1-2, with D possibly TRBD1 on 6 matching bases. The CDR3 coding sequence is TGTGCCAGCCAGGACAGTGTCTATGGCTACACCTTC. It is translated as CASQDSVYGYTF.